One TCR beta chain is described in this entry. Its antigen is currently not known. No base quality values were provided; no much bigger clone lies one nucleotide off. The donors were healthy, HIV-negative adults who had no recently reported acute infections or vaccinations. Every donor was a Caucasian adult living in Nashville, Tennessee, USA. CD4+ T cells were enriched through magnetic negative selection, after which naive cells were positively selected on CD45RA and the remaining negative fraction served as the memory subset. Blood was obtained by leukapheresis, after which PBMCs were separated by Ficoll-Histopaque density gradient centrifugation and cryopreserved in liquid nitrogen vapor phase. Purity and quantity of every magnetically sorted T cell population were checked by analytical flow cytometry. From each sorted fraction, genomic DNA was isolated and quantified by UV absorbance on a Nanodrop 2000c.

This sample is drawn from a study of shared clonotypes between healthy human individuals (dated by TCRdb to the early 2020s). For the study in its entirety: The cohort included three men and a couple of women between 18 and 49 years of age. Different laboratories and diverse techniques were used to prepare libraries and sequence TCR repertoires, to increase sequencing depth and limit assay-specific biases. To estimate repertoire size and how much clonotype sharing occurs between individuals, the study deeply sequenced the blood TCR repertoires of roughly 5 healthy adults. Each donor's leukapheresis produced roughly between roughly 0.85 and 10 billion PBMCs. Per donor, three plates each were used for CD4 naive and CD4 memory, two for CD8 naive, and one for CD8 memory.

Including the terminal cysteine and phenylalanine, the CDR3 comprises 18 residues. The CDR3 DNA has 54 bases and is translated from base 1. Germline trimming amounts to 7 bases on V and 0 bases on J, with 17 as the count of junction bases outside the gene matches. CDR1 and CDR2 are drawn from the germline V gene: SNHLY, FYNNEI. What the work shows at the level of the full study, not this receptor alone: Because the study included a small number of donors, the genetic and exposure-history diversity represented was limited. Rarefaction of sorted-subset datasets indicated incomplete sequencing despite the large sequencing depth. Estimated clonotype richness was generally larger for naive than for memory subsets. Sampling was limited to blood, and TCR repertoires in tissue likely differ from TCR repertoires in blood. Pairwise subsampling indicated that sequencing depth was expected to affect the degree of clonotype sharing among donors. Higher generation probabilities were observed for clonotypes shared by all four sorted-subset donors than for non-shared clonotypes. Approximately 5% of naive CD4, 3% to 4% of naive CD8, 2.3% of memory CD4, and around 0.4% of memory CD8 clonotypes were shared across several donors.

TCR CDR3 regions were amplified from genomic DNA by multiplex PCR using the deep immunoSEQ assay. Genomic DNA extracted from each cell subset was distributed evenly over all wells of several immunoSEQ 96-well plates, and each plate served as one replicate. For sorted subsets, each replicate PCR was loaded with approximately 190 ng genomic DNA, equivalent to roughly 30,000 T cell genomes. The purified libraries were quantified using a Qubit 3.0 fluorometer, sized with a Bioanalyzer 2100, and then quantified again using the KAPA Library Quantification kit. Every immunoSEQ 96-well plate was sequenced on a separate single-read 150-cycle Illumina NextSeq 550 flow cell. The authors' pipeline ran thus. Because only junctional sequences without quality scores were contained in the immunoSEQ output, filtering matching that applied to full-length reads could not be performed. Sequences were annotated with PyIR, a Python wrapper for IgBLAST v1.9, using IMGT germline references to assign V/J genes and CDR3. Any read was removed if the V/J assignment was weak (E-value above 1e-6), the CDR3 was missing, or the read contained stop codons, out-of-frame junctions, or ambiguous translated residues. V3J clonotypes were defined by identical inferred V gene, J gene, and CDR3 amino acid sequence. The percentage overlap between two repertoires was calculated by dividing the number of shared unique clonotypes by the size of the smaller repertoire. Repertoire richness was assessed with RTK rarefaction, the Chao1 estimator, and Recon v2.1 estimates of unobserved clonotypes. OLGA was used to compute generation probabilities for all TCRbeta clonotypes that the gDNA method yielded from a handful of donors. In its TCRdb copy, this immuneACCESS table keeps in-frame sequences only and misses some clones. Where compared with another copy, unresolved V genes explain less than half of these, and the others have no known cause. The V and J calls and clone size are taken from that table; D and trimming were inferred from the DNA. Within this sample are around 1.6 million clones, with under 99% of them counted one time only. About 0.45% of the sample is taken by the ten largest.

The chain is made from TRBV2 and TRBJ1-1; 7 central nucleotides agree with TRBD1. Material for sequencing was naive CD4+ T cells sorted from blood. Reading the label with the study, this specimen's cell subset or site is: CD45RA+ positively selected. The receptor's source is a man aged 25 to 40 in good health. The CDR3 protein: CASNRGISRPALNTEAFF. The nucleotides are TGTGCCAGCAACAGGGGAATCTCAAGACCTGCATTGAACACTGAAGCTTTCTTT.